The T cell receptor (beta chain) described here comes from a study of blood T cell repertoires in COVID-19. Libraries were prepared by immunoSEQ multiplex PCR; TCRdb keeps only in-frame clonotypes and omits some of them. The sample lists over 45,000 clones, approximately 82% occurring once. This clone appeared a single time. Sequencing input: peripheral blood. This receptor was identified in a woman of 80 years or more with acute or convalescent COVID-19.

The CDR3 nucleotides read TGTGCCAGCAGCGCAAGAACGGGGGGGACAGATACGCAGTATTTT. Its translation: CASSARTGGTDTQYF. The V call is TRBV5-6, the J call TRBJ2-3; 8 nucleotides match TRBD2. The CDR3 extends over 15 amino acids. Germline assignment: CDR1 SGHDT and CDR2 YYEEEE. Losses at the gene ends were 4 bases for V and 3 bases for J; bases not matched to a gene: 7.